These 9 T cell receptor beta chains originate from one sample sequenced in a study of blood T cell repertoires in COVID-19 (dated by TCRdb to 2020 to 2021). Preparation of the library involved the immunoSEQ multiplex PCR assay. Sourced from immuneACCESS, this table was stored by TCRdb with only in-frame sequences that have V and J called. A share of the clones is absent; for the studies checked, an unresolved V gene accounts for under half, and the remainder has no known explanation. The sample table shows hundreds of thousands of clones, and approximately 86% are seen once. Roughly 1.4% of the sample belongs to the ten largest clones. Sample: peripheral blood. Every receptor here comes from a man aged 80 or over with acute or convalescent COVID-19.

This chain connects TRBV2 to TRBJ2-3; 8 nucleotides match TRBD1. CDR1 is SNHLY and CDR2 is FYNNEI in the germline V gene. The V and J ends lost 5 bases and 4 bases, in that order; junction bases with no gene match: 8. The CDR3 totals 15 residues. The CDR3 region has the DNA TGTGCCAGCAGTTCGGACAGGGCTTCGGCAGATACGCAGTATTTT. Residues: CASSSDRASADTQYF.

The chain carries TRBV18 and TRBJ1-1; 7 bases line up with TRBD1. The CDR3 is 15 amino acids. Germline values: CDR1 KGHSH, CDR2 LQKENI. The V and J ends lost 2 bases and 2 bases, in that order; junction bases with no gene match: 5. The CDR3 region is CASSPSHRGNTEAFF. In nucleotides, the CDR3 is TGTGCCAGCTCACCATCTCACAGGGGTAACACTGAAGCTTTCTTT.

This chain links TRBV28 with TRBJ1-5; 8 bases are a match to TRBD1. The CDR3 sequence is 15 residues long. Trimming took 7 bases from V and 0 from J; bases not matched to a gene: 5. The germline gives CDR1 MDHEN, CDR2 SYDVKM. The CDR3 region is CASIGTGHSNQPQHF. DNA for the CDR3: TGTGCCAGCATAGGGACAGGCCATAGCAATCAGCCCCAGCATTTT. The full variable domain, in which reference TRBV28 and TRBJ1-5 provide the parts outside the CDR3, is DVKVTQSSRYLVKRTGEKVFLECVQDMDHENMFWYRQDPGLGLRLIYFSYDVKMKEKGDIPEGYSVSREKKERFSLILESASTNQTSMYLCASIGTGHSNQPQHFGDGTRLSIL.

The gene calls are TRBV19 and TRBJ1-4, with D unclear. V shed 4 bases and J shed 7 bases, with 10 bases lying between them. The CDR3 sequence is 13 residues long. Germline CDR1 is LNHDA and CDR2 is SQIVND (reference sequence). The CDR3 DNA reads TGTGCCAGTAGTACCCGACATGGTGAAAAACTGTTTTTT. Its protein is CASSTRHGEKLFF.

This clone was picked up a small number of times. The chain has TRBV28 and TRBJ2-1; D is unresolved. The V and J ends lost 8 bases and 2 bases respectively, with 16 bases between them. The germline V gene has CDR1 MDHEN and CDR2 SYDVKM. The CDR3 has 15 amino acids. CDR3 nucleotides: TGTGCCAGCCTTCTCTCTCGCGTTCCCTACAATGAGCAGTTCTTC. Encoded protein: CASLLSRVPYNEQFF.

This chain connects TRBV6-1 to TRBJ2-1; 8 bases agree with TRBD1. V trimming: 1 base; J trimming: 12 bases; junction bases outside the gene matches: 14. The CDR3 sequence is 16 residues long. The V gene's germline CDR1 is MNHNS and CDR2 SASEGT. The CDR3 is CASSEVSGTGWVRQFF. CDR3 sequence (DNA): TGTGCCAGCAGTGAAGTCTCCGGGACAGGCTGGGTTCGGCAGTTCTTC.

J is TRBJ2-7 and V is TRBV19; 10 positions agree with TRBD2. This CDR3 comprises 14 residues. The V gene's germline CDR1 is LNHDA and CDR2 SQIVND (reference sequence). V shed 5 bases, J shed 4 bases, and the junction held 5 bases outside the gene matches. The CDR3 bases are TGTGCCAGTAGTGTCACTAGCGGGACTTACGAGCAGTACTTC. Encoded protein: CASSVTSGTYEQYF.

CDR3: CASSLGSRNTIYF. CDR3 DNA: TGCGCCAGCAGCTTGGGTAGTAGAAACACCATATATTTT. The V and J genes are TRBV5-1 and TRBJ1-3; D ambiguous. This CDR3 is built from 13 residues. The ends were cut back, 0 bases at V and 5 bases at J, with 6 bases in the middle. Germline values: CDR1 SGHRS, CDR2 YFSETQ. The full variable domain, rest sourced from reference TRBV5-1 and TRBJ1-3, is KAGVTQTPRYLIKTRGQQVTLSCSPISGHRSVSWYQQTPGQGLQFLFEYFSETQRNKGNFPGRFSGRQFSNSRSEMNVSTLELGDSALYLCASSLGSRNTIYFGEGSWLTVV.

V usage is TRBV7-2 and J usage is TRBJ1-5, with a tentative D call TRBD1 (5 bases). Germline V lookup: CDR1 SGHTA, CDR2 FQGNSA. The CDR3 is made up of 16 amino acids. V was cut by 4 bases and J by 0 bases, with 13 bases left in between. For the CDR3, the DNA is TGTGCCAGCAGCTCTGGGGCTGGCAATAGCAATCAGCCCCAGCATTTT. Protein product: CASSSGAGNSNQPQHF. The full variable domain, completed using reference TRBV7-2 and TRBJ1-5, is GAGVSQSPSNKVTEKGKDVELRCDPISGHTALYWYRQSLGQGLEFLIYFQGNSAPDKSGLPSDRFSAERTGGSVSTLTIQRTQQEDSAVYLCASSSGAGNSNQPQHFGDGTRLSIL.